This T cell receptor beta chain is drawn from a study of neurological immune-mediated disorders (dated by TCRdb to the late 2010s). The study in broad terms: Using UMI-based sequencing, the study compared peripheral blood TCR-beta repertoires from patients with HTLV-I-associated myelopathy (HAM/TSP), patients with multiple sclerosis, and healthy controls. Alongside PBMC samples, the set of about 97 TCR-beta libraries contained longitudinal samples, technical triplicates, and paired CD4+ and CD8+ T-cell subsets that had been sorted. Of the approximately 68 subjects in the cohort, about 14 were HAM/TSP patients, roughly 34 were multiple sclerosis patients, and about 20 were healthy controls. Beyond this particular receptor, the publication reports: No identical CDR3 amino acid sequences were found to be shared among expanded clones across subjects, suggesting that TCR-beta repertoires were private in all groups. TCR clonal expansion was highest in HAM/TSP patients and lowest in MS patients, with MS patients falling below even healthy controls.

To synthesize cDNA, template-switch 5'RACE was performed with a primer carrying a 10-nucleotide random unique molecular identifier so that each TCR transcript was tagged. Every sequencing run covered 15-18 subjects and yielded more than 170 million TCR-beta sequences. The RNeasy kit was used for extraction of total RNA. Using the KAPA Real-time Library Amplification kit, TCR-beta VDJ regions were amplified with primers for the TCR constant region and the 5'RACE anchor. Sample indexes and Illumina adaptors were added in a first PCR, after which library yield was increased in a second PCR. After purification with Ampure beads, the TCR product of roughly 650 bp was size-selected on a 2% E-gel SizeSelection system. Before pooling, library quality was checked on a Bioanalyzer, concentration was measured with Qubit, and libraries were quantified with the Kapa Library Quantification kit. An Illumina HiSeq 2500 sequenced the libraries paired-end 2 x 150 bp. To increase sequence diversity, roughly 24-32% phiX was spiked into each library pool. The authors' analysis ran thus. The quality-filtered reads were processed with the UMI-based MiGEC pipeline, whose error correction step removed more than 90% of the raw TCR sequences. VDJ genes were aligned to IMGT germline references, and clonotypes were defined by unique CDR3 amino acid sequence plus V-J genes. Clonal expansion, Shannon diversity, and CDR3 relatedness (CalcPairwiseDistances, ClusterSamples) were evaluated with VDJtools, and phylogenetic trees were built with CLCbio workbench. Using coefficient-of-variation modelling across technical triplicates, the study counted a clone as expanded if it had at least 8 unique UMIs. TCRdb redid the processing of the public reads, applying fastp at Q25 and MiXCR, and retained in-frame beta chains. Identical CDR3 proteins give one entry, which carries the most common genes and DNA. These V and J calls are TCRdb output, not the study's own analysis. In this sample the table shows around 15,000 distinct CDR3 sequences, around 9.7% of which occur a single time. The ten largest make up under 55% of the sample.

The healthy controls were volunteers from blood banks in Maryland, USA. Sorted-subset TCR libraries were prepared from over 850,000 sorted CD4+ or CD8+ T cells. Peripheral blood underwent Ficoll-Hypaque density gradient centrifugation to isolate PBMCs, which were then cryopreserved in liquid nitrogen. Paired sorted CD4+ and CD8+ subsets came from healthy controls, HAM/TSP patients and MS patients. The CDR3 sequence holds 13 residues, the cysteine and phenylalanine included. The read is trimmed to its CDR3 DNA, 39 bases read in frame from base 1. CDR1 and CDR2, looked up from the germline V gene, are SNHLY and FYNNEI. V ends up 3 bases short and J 9 bases short, with an unmatched junction base count of 7. This clonotype was found many times. It has no known antigen specificity. Base qualities are not at hand, and no much larger clone is one base apart.

The rearrangement combines TRBV2 with TRBJ1-1; the junction holds 7 bases that match TRBD1. The receptor's source is a man between 50 and 59 years old in good health. What was sequenced was CD8+ T cells from blood. The nucleotide sequence reads as follows: TGTGCCAGCAGTGATGGTGGGACAGACCAAGCTTTCTTT. Its translation is CASSDGGTDQAFF.